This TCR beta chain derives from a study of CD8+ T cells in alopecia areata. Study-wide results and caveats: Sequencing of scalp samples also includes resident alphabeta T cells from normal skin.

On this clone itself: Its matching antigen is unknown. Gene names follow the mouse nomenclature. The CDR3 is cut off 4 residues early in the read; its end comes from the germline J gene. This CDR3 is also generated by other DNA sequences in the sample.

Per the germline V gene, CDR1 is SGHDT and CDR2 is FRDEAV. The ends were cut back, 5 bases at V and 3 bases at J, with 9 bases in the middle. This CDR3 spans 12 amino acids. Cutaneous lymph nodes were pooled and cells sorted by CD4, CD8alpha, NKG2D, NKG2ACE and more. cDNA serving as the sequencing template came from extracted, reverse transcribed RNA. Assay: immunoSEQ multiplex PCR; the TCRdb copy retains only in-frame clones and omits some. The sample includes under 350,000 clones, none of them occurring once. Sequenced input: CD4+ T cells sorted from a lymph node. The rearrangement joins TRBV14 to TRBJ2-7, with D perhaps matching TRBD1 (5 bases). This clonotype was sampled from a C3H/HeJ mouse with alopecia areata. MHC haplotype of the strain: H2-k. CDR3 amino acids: CASSPDSYEQYF. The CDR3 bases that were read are TGTGCCAGCAGCCCCGACAGCTAT.